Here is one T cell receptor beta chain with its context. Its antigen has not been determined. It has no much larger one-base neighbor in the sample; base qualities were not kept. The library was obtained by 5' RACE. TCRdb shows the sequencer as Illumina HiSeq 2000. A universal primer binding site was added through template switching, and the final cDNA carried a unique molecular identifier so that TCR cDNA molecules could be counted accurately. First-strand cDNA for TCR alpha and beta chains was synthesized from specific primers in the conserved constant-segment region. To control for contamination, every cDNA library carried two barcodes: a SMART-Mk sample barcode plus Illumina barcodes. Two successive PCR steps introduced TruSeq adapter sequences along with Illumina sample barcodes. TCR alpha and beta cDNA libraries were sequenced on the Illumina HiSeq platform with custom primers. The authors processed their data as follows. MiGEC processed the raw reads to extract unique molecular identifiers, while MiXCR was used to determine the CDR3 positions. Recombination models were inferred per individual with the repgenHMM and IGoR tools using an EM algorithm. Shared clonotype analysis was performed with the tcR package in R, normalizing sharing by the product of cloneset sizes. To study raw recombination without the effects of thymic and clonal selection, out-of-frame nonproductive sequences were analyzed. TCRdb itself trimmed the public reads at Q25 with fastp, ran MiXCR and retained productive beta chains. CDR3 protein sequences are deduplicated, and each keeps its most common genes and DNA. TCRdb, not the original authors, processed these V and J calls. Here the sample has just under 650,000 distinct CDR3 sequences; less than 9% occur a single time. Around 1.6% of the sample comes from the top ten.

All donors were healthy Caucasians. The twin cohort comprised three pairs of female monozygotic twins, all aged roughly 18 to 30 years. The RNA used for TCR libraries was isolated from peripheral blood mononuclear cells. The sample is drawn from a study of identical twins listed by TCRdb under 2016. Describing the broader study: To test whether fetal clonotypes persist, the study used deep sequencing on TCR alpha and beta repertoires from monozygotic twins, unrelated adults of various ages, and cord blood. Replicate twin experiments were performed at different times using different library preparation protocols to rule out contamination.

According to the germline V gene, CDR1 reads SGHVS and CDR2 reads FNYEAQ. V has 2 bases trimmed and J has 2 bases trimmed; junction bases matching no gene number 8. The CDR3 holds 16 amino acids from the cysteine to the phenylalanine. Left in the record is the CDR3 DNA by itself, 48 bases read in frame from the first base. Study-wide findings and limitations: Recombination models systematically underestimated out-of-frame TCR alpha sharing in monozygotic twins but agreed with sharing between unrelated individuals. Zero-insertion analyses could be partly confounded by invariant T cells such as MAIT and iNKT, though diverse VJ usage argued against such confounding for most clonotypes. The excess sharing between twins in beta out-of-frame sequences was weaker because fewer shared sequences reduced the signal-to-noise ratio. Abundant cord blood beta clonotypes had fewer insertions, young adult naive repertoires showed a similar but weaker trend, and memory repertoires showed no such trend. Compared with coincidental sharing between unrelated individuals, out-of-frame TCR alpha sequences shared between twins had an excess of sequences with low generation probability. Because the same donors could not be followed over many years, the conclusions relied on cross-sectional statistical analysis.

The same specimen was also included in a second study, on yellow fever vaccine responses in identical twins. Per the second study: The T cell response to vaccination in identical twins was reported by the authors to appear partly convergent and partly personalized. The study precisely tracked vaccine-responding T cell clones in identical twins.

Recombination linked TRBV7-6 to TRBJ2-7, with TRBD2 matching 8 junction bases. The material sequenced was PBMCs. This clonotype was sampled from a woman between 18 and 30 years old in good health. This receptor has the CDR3 CASSLSLVAGTYEQYF. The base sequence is TGTGCCAGCAGCTTAAGTCTTGTAGCGGGAACCTACGAGCAGTACTTC.